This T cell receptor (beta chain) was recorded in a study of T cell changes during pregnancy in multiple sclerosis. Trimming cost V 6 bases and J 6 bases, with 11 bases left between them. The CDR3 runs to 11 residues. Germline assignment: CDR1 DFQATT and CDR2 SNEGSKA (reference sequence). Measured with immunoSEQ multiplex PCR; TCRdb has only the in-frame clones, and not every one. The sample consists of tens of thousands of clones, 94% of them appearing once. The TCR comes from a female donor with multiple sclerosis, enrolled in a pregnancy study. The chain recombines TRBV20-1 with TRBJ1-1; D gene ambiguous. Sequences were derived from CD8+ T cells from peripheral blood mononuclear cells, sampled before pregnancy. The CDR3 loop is CSAPLYAEAFF. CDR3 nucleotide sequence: TGCAGTGCGCCTCTCTACGCTGAAGCTTTCTTT.